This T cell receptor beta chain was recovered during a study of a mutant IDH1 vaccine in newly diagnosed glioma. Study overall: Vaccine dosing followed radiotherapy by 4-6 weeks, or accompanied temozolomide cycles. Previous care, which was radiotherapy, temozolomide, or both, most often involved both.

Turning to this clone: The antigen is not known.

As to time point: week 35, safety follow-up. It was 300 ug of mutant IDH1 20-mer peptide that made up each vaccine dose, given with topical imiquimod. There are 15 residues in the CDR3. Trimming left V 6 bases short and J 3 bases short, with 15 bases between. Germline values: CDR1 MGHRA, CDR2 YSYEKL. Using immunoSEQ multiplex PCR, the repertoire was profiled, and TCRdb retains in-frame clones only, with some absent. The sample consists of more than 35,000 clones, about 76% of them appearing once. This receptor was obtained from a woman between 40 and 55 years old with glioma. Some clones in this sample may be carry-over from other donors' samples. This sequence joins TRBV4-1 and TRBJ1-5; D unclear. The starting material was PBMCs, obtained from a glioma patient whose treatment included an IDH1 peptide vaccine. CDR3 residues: CASRMSPLANQPQHF. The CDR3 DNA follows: TGCGCCAGCAGGATGAGCCCCCTCGCCAATCAGCCCCAGCATTTT.